The next 23 T cell receptor beta chains were all read from a single sample in a study of T cell responses to AZD1222 COVID-19 vaccine. Clones were read by immunoSEQ multiplex PCR, and TCRdb kept only the in-frame ones, dropping some. The sample contains around 100,000 clones, about nine tenths of which appear only once. Sequenced here: peripheral blood, sampled on day 0 of AZD1222 vaccination. The receptors stem from an adult in good health.

The chain employs TRBV29-1 and TRBJ1-3; D not certain. Trimming pared 7 bases from V and 0 bases from J, leaving 4 bases between. CDR1 and CDR2 (germline): SQVTM, ANQGSEA. This CDR3 spans 11 amino acids. The CDR3 protein is CSASSGNTIYF. CDR3 bases: TGCAGCGCAAGCTCTGGAAACACCATATATTTT.

CDR3 DNA sequence: TGTGCCAGCAGGGAGGGGGCGTCGGGAGCCTACGAGCAGTACTTC. Translated, it gives CASREGASGAYEQYF. V usage is TRBV2 and J usage is TRBJ2-7, with a tentative D call TRBD1 (7 bases). The ends were cut back, 6 bases at V and 2 bases at J, with 17 bases in the middle. The CDR3 runs to 15 residues. Per germline, CDR1 SNHLY and CDR2 FYNNEI. Full variable domain (missing parts from reference TRBV2 and TRBJ2-7): EPEVTQTPSHQVTQMGQEVILRCVPISNHLYFYWYRQILGQKVEFLVSFYNNEISEKSEIFDDQFSVERPDGSNFTLKIRSTKLEDSAMYFCASREGASGAYEQYFGPGTRLTVT.

The chain couples TRBV27 to TRBJ1-5; 10 bases line up with TRBD1. V lost 6 bases, J lost 1 base, and 9 bases stayed unmatched. Germline CDR1 is MNHEY and CDR2 is SMNVEV (reference sequence). This CDR3 is built from 17 residues. The CDR3 reads CASSRGTGALSNQPQHF. CDR3 sequence (DNA): TGTGCCAGCAGCAGGGGGACAGGGGCCCTGAGCAATCAGCCCCAGCATTTT.

CDR3 sequence (DNA): TGTGCCAGCAGTGAAGCAGTAGCGGCCTCCTATAATTCACCCCTCCACTTT. It is translated as CASSEAVAASYNSPLHF. The rearrangement links TRBV6-1 to TRBJ1-6; D uncertain. The V end was cut by 0 bases, the J end by 0 bases, with 9 bases between. CDR1 is MNHNS, CDR2 SASEGT, per germline. The CDR3 sequence is 17 residues long.

V is TRBV7-9 and J is TRBJ2-1; D gene unclear. CDR1 SEHNR and CDR2 FQNEAQ come from the germline V gene (reference sequence). This CDR3 has 12 amino acids. V was trimmed by 4 bases and J by 12 bases, leaving 13 bases between them. The CDR3 spells CASSSNSVGQFF. CDR3 coding DNA: TGTGCCAGCAGCTCTAACTCGGTAGGGCAGTTCTTC. Full variable domain (rest looked up from reference TRBV7-9 and TRBJ2-1): DTGVSQNPRHKITKRGQNVTFRCDPISEHNRLYWYRQTLGQGPEFLTYFQNEAQLEKSRLLSDRFSAERPKGSFSTLEIQRTEQGDSAMYLCASSSNSVGQFFGPGTRLTVL.

The genes are TRBV7-2 and TRBJ2-2; D gene unclear. Germline V lookup: CDR1 SGHTA, CDR2 FQGNSA. This CDR3 comprises 15 residues. Trimming took 5 bases from V and 0 from J, leaving 10 bases between them. Here the CDR3 reads CASSHGPANTGELFF. The CDR3 DNA follows: TGTGCCAGCAGCCATGGGCCAGCGAACACCGGGGAGCTGTTTTTT.

On this clone: The sample holds other DNA sequences that translate to the same CDR3. This chain joins TRBV2 and TRBJ2-7; the D is unclear. The CDR3 length is 14 residues. CDR1 SNHLY and CDR2 FYNNEI come from the germline V gene. Trimming cost V 6 bases and J 0 bases, with 12 bases left between them. In DNA, the CDR3 is TGTGCCAGCAGGAGGAGTGGTCTCTCCTACGAGCAGTACTTC. Amino acids: CASRRSGLSYEQYF.

The chain has TRBV6-5 and TRBJ1-2; D ambiguous. Trimming shortened V by 4 bases and J by 2 bases, and 8 bases separated the two germline ends. The CDR3 spans 13 residues. The germline gives CDR1 MNHEY, CDR2 SVGAGI. The CDR3 coding sequence is TGTGCCAGCAGTTGGTACCGGAACTATGGCTACACCTTC. Its protein is CASSWYRNYGYTF.

The J gene is TRBJ1-5, the V gene TRBV27; D perhaps matches TRBD1 (5 bases). The CDR3 runs 14 residues. Trimming left V 6 bases short and J 1 base short, with 10 bases between. Germline loops: CDR1 MNHEY, CDR2 SMNVEV (reference sequence). The CDR3 sequence: CASRPGTSNQPQHF. CDR3 bases: TGTGCCAGCAGACCGGGGACGAGCAATCAGCCCCAGCATTTT.

This clone was picked up one time. The chain employs TRBV7-9 and TRBJ2-3; 7 nucleotides align to TRBD1. Germline CDR1 is SEHNR and CDR2 is FQNEAQ (reference sequence). There are 15 residues in the CDR3. V was clipped by 5 bases and J by 6 bases; unmatched bases: 11. The CDR3 DNA follows: TGTGCCAGCAGCGGCTACAGGGGCTCTGAGGATACGCAGTATTTT. It codes for CASSGYRGSEDTQYF.

On this clone: Other DNA sequences of this sample code for an identical CDR3. V is TRBV27 and J is TRBJ1-2, with a possible D match to TRBD1 (5 bases). This CDR3 region has 12 residues. Germline values: CDR1 MNHEY, CDR2 SMNVEV (reference sequence). V dropped 3 bases and J dropped 5 bases, with 7 bases sitting between them. The CDR3 region is CASSLQGYGYTF. The CDR3 DNA is TGTGCCAGCAGTTTGCAGGGTTATGGCTACACCTTC.

This sequence joins TRBV11-3 and TRBJ2-7; D ambiguous. The CDR3 contains 12 residues. The V and J ends lost 4 bases and 5 bases respectively, with 9 bases between them. CDR1 is SGHNT and CDR2 is YENEEA in the germline V gene. The chain's CDR3 is CASSSYQDEQYF. In DNA, the CDR3 is TGTGCCAGCAGCTCATACCAGGACGAGCAGTACTTC.

This rearrangement joins TRBV18 to TRBJ2-7; the D is unclear. Trimming took 0 bases from V and 2 from J, leaving 8 bases between them. Per the germline V gene, CDR1 is KGHSH and CDR2 is LQKENI. This CDR3 is built from 14 residues. DNA of the CDR3: TGTGCCAGCTCACCACCGGGAAAACCCTACGAGCAGTACTTC. Amino acids: CASSPPGKPYEQYF.

This chain joins TRBV7-2 and TRBJ2-1; no reliable D call. Trimming cost V 1 base and J 7 bases, with 8 bases left between them. CDR3 length: 13 amino acids. Germline V gene sequence: CDR1 SGHTA, CDR2 FQGNSA. The CDR3: CASSLVGSNEQFF. The CDR3 region has the DNA TGTGCCAGCAGCTTAGTAGGGTCGAATGAGCAGTTCTTC.

J is TRBJ2-3 and V is TRBV7-2; D ambiguous. Deletions cut 5 bases from V and 4 bases from J, with 16 bases between. CDR3 length: 15 amino acids. Germline-derived CDR1 and CDR2 are SGHTA and FQGNSA. The CDR3 DNA sequence: TGTGCCAGCAGCAATGGACCCCAATCCGCAGATACGCAGTATTTT. Translated: CASSNGPQSADTQYF. Variable domain in full (rest from reference TRBV7-2 and TRBJ2-3): GAGVSQSPSNKVTEKGKDVELRCDPISGHTALYWYRQSLGQGLEFLIYFQGNSAPDKSGLPSDRFSAERTGGSVSTLTIQRTQQEDSAVYLCASSNGPQSADTQYFGPGTRLTVL.

CDR3 residues: CASRRTGASATNEKLFF. The DNA for the CDR3 is TGTGCCAGCAGGCGGACAGGGGCGTCTGCAACTAATGAAAAACTGTTTTTT. The rearrangement uses TRBV11-2 and TRBJ1-4, with 9 nucleotides matching TRBD1. Per the germline V gene, CDR1 is SGHAT and CDR2 is FQNNGV. This CDR3 is 17 amino acids long. V was clipped by 6 bases and J by 0 bases; unmatched bases: 8.

The J gene is TRBJ2-7, the V gene TRBV18; TRBD1 agrees at 8 bases. J gave up 2 bases and V 5 bases, and 17 bases lay outside the gene matches. This CDR3 has 18 residues. Germline loops: CDR1 KGHSH, CDR2 LQKENI. CDR3 region: CASSTKAGGAESPYEQYF. For the CDR3, the DNA is TGTGCCAGCTCAACCAAAGCAGGGGGCGCAGAGTCCCCCTACGAGCAGTACTTC.

The rearrangement links TRBV14 to TRBJ1-3, with TRBD1 matching 7 bases. The ends lost 4 bases at V and 6 bases at J; junction bases unmatched: 3. CDR1 is SGHDN and CDR2 is FVKESK in the germline V gene. The CDR3 consists of 13 residues. The CDR3 nucleotides read TGTGCCAGCAGCCCGGGACAGACAAACACCATATATTTT. The encoded protein is CASSPGQTNTIYF.

The chain links TRBV27 to TRBJ2-7; no firm D call. The V gene lost 5 bases and the J gene lost 6 bases, with 11 bases spanning the gap. This CDR3 is 12 amino acids long. CDR1 and CDR2 from the germline V gene are MNHEY and SMNVEV (reference sequence). The CDR3 DNA follows: TGTGCCAGCAGTATCAACCTTGGCGAGCAGTACTTC. Translated: CASSINLGEQYF.

V and J are TRBV10-2 and TRBJ2-7; TRBD1 agrees at 7 bases. V lost 6 bases and J lost 3; bases outside the gene matches: 8. There are 14 residues in the CDR3. Germline CDR1 reads WSHSY; CDR2 reads SAAADI. The CDR3 nucleotides are TGCGCCAGCAGCCCGACAGGGTTTAGCTACGAGCAGTACTTC. As protein: CASSPTGFSYEQYF.

The gene calls are TRBV6-2 or TRBV6-3 and TRBJ2-5; TRBD2 matches at 9 bases. J lost 4 bases, V lost 4 bases, and 10 bases had no gene match. The CDR3 runs to 16 residues. Germline assignment: CDR1 MNHEY and CDR2 SVGEGT. The CDR3, as DNA: TGTGCCAGCAGTTTTTCGACTAGCGGTGGGAGAGAGACCCAGTACTTC. It yields the protein CASSFSTSGGRETQYF.

This chain links TRBV6-4 with TRBJ2-2; 7 nucleotides agree with TRBD1. After removal of 5 bases from V and 3 bases from J, the junction contained 6 bases not matched to a gene. Germline CDR1 reads MRHNA; CDR2 reads SNTAGT. The CDR3 contains 15 residues. CDR3 DNA: TGTGCCAGCAGTCCCGGGACAGTAGACACCGGGGAGCTGTTTTTT. Translation gives CASSPGTVDTGELFF.

The chain carries TRBV30 and TRBJ1-4, with 9 positions matching TRBD1. The J segment lost 8 bases and the V segment lost 4 bases, leaving 11 bases of the junction unmatched. Germline assignment: CDR1 GTSNPN and CDR2 SVGIG (reference sequence). This CDR3 comprises 15 residues. CDR3 sequence reads: CAWTLHRGLWEKLFF. CDR3 nucleotide sequence: TGTGCCTGGACCCTTCACAGGGGGCTCTGGGAAAAACTGTTTTTT.